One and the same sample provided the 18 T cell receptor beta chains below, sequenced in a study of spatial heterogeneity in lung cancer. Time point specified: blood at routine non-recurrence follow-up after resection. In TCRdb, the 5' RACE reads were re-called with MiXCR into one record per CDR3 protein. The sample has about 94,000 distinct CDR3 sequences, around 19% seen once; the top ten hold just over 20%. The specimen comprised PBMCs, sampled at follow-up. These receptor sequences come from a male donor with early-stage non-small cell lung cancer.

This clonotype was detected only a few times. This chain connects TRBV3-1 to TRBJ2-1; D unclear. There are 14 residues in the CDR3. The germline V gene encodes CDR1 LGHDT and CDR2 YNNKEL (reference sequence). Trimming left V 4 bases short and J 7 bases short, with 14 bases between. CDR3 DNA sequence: TGTGCCAGCAGCCCCGTTTGGTTGAAGAATGAGCAGTTCTTC. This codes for CASSPVWLKNEQFF.

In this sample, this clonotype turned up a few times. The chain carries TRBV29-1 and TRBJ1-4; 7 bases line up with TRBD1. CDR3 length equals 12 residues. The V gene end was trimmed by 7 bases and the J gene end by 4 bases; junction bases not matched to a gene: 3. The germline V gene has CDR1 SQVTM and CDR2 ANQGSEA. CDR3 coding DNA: TGCAGCGGAAGACAGGGTAATGAAAAACTGTTTTTT. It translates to CSGRQGNEKLFF. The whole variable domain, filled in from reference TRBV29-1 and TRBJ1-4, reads SAVISQKPSRDICQRGTSLTIQCQVDSQVTMMFWYRQQPGQSLTLIATANQGSEATYESGFVIDKFPISRPNLTFSTLTVSNMSPEDSSIYLCSGRQGNEKLFFGSGTQLSVL.

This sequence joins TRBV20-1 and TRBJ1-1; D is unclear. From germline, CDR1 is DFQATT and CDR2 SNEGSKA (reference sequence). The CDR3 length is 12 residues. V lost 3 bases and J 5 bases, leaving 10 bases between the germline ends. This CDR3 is CSARGLETEAFF. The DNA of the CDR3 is TGCAGTGCTAGGGGATTGGAAACTGAAGCTTTCTTT.

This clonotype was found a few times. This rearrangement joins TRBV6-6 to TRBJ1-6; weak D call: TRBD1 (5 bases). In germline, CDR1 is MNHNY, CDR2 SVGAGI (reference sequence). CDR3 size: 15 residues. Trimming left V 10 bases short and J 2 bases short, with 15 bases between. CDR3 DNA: TGTGCCACCAAGACAGAGAGGGCCTATAATTCACCCCTCCACTTT. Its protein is CATKTERAYNSPLHF.

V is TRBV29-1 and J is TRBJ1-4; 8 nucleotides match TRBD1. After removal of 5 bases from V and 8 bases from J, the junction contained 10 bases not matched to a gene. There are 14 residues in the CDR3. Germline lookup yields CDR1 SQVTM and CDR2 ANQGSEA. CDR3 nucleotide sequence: TGCAGCGTTCCTGGACAGGGAGGCGAAGAAAAACTGTTTTTT. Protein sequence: CSVPGQGGEEKLFF.

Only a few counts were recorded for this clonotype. The CDR3 DNA reads TGTGCCAGCAGATCGGGTCGGGGGCAGGGCCCCGAGCAGTACTTC. Protein sequence: CASRSGRGQGPEQYF. The chain employs TRBV6-1 and TRBJ2-7, with D perhaps assigned TRBD1 or TRBD2 (6 bases each). V shed 6 bases and J shed 6 bases, with 21 bases lying between them. The CDR3 sequence is 15 residues long. Per the germline V gene, CDR1 is MNHNS and CDR2 is SASEGT.

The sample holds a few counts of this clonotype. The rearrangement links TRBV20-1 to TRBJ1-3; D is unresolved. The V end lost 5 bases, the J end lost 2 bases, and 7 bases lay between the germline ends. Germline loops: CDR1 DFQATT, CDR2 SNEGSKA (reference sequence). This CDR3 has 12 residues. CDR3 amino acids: CSADLAGNTIYF. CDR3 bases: TGCAGTGCTGATTTGGCTGGAAACACCATATATTTT.

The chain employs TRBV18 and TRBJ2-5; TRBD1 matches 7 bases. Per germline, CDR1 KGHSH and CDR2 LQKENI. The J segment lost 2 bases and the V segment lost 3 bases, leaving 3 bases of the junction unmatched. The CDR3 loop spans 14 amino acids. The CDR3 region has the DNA TGTGCCAGCTCACCGGGACAGCCACAAGAGACCCAGTACTTC. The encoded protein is CASSPGQPQETQYF.

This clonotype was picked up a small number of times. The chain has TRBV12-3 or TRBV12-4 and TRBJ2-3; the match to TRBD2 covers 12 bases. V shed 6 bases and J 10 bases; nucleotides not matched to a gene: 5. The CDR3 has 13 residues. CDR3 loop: CASRPTSGSPQYF. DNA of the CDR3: TGTGCCAGCAGACCGACTAGCGGGAGTCCGCAGTATTTT.

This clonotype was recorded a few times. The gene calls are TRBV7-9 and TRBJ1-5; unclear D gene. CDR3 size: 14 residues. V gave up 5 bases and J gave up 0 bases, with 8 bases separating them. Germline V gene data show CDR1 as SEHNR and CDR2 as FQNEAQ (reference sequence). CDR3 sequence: CASSLSTSNQPQHF. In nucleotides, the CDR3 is TGTGCCAGCAGCCTGTCTACTAGCAATCAGCCCCAGCATTTT.

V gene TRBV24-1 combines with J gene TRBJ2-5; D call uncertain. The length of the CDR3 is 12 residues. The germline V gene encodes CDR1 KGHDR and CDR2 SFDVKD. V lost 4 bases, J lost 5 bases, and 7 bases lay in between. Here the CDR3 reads CATSDNLETQYF. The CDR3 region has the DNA TGTGCCACCAGTGACAATCTCGAGACCCAGTACTTC.

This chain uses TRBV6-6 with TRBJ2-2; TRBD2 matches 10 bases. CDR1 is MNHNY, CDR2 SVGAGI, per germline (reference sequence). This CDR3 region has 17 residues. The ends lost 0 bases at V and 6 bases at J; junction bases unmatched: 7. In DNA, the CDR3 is TGTGCCAGCAGTTACTCGACATACCTAGCGGGGGCCGGGGAGCTGTTTTTT. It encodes CASSYSTYLAGAGELFF.

The CDR3, as DNA: TGCAGTGCTACGGAGGGCCTTGATTACAATGAGCAGTTCTTC. Encoded protein: CSATEGLDYNEQFF. The rearrangement joins TRBV20-1 to TRBJ2-1; perhaps TRBD2 as D (6 bases). Germline CDR1 DFQATT, CDR2 SNEGSKA (reference sequence). The CDR3 is made up of 14 amino acids. V gave up 4 bases and J gave up 4 bases, with 14 bases separating them.

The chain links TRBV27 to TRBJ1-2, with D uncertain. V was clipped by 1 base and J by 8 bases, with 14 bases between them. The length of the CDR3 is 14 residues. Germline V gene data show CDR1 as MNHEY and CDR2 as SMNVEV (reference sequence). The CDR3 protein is CASSLFKESKGYTF. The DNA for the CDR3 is TGTGCCAGCAGTTTATTTAAGGAATCTAAGGGCTACACCTTC.

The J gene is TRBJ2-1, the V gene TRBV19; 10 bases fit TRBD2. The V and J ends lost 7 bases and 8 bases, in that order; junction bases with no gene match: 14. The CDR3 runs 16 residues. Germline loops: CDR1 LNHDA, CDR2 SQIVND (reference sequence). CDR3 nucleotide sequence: TGTGCCAGTACCCCCAGGAGGGGACTAGCGTTCGATGAGCAGTTCTTC. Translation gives CASTPRRGLAFDEQFF.

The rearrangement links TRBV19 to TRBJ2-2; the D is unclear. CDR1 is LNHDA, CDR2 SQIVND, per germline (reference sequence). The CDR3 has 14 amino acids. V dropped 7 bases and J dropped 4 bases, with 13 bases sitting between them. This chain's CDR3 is CASKERAVTGELFF. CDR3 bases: TGTGCCAGTAAGGAAAGGGCTGTCACCGGGGAGCTGTTTTTT.

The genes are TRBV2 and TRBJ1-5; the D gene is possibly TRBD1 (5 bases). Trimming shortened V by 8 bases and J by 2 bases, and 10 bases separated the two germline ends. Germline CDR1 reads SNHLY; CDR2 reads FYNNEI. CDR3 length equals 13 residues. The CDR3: CASRQGGNQPQHF. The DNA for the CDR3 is TGTGCCAGCCGTCAGGGAGGCAATCAGCCCCAGCATTTT. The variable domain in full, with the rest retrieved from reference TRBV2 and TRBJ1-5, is EPEVTQTPSHQVTQMGQEVILRCVPISNHLYFYWYRQILGQKVEFLVSFYNNEISEKSEIFDDQFSVERPDGSNFTLKIRSTKLEDSAMYFCASRQGGNQPQHFGDGTRLSIL.

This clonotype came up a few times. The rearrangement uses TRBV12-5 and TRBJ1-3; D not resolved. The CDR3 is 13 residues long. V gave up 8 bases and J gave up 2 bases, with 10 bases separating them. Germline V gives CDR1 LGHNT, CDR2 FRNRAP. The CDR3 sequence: CASQNTPGNTIYF. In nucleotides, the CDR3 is TGTGCTAGTCAGAACACTCCTGGAAACACCATATATTTT.